This passage covers 11 T cell receptor beta chains from one sample sequenced in a study of blood T cell repertoires in COVID-19 (dated by TCRdb to 2020 to 2021). The method behind the library was the immunoSEQ multiplex PCR assay. Here the immuneACCESS table is served through TCRdb, limited to in-frame sequences with V and J called. Missing clones are a known gap in these copies; in checked studies unresolved V genes cover under half, and the rest lacks a known reason. The table for this sample lists over 85,000 clones; 87% of them were counted only once. The ten biggest clones cover around 15% of the sample. Input material: peripheral blood. The receptors here all came from a male donor with acute or convalescent COVID-19.

This clone was observed a few times. The chain joins TRBV5-6 to TRBJ1-2; D might be TRBD1 (5 bases). Trimming took off 0 bases at V and 7 bases at J, with 13 bases between the two ends. Germline CDR1 reads SGHDT; CDR2 reads YYEEEE. This CDR3 spans 14 amino acids. CDR3 sequence (DNA): TGTGCCAGCAGCTTGGATGCGCAGGGCAGTGGCTACACCTTC. As protein: CASSLDAQGSGYTF. The whole variable domain, filled in from reference TRBV5-6 and TRBJ1-2, reads DAGVTQSPTHLIKTRGQQVTLRCSPKSGHDTVSWYQQALGQGPQFIFQYYEEEERQRGNFPDRFSGHQFPNYSSELNVNALLLGDSALYLCASSLDAQGSGYTFGSGTRLTVV.

CDR3 sequence reads: CSAGDRAGTGELFF. The CDR3 coding sequence is TGCAGCGCGGGGGACAGGGCGGGGACCGGGGAGCTGTTTTTT. This chain links TRBV29-1 with TRBJ2-2; TRBD1 matches 9 bases. After removal of 7 bases from V and 5 bases from J, the junction contained 8 bases not matched to a gene. Germline-derived CDR1 and CDR2 are SQVTM and ANQGSEA. The CDR3 loop spans 14 amino acids.

The V and J genes are TRBV5-8 and TRBJ2-3, with 7 positions matching TRBD2. Germline trimming cut 4 bases from V and 3 bases from J; bases unmatched to any gene: 5. CDR1 SGHTS and CDR2 YDEGEE come from the germline V gene. The CDR3 is made up of 14 amino acids. CDR3: CASSPREGTDTQYF. DNA of the CDR3: TGTGCCAGCAGCCCTAGGGAGGGAACAGATACGCAGTATTTT.

V usage is TRBV5-6 and J usage is TRBJ2-7; 7 positions agree with TRBD1. Germline loops: CDR1 SGHDT, CDR2 YYEEEE. This CDR3 is built from 15 residues. The ends lost 3 bases at V and 4 bases at J; junction bases unmatched: 10. CDR3 loop: CASSSDRLNTYEQYF. CDR3 nucleotide sequence: TGTGCCAGCAGCTCGGACAGGCTCAATACTTACGAGCAGTACTTC.

The rearrangement joins TRBV3-1 (or the pseudogene TRBV3-2) to TRBJ1-1; no reliable D call. The CDR3 loop spans 13 amino acids. Deletions cut 1 base from V and 3 bases from J, with 6 bases between. Germline V gene sequence: CDR1 LGHDT, CDR2 YNNKEL (reference sequence). CDR3 amino acids: CASSQGRYTEAFF. The DNA for the CDR3 is TGTGCCAGCAGCCAAGGCAGGTACACTGAAGCTTTCTTT.

The chain recombines TRBV6-4 with TRBJ2-1; 12 bases are shared with TRBD2. The CDR3 length is 13 residues. Trimming at V came to 4 bases and at J to 9 bases, leaving 1 base not matched to a gene. Germline V gene sequence: CDR1 MRHNA, CDR2 SNTAGT. The CDR3 region has the DNA TGTGCCAGCAGTGCTAGCGGGGGGGTTGAGCAGTTCTTC. Translating it yields CASSASGGVEQFF.

The genes are TRBV21-1 and TRBJ2-1; the tabulated D call, TRBD2, remains unverified against the DNA. TRBV21-1 is a pseudogene segment. The CDR3 sequence is 15 residues long. The CDR3 DNA reads TGTGCCAGCAGCAAAGGACGGGCGGGTGGCCTCGAGCAGTTCTTC. It is translated as CASSKGRAGGLEQFF.

The chain carries TRBV5-4 and TRBJ1-2; D is undetermined. This CDR3 is built from 14 residues. V shed 4 bases and J shed 5 bases, with 15 bases lying between them. Germline V gene lookup returns CDR1 SGHNT and CDR2 YYREEE (reference sequence). CDR3 protein: CASSAELPKYGYTF. The CDR3 DNA reads as TGTGCCAGCAGCGCGGAACTTCCGAAGTATGGCTACACCTTC.

The chain joins TRBV19 to TRBJ1-5, with D possibly TRBD1 on 5 matching bases. Trimming pared 1 base from V and 10 bases from J, leaving 14 bases between. This CDR3 region has 14 residues. From germline, CDR1 is LNHDA and CDR2 SQIVND (reference sequence). The CDR3, as DNA: TGTGCCAGTAGTATAGCGCGACAGTCAGGCCCCCAGCATTTT. Translated, it gives CASSIARQSGPQHF.

The chain employs TRBV28 and TRBJ1-5, with D tentatively TRBD1 (6 bases). Looked up from germline, CDR1 is MDHEN and CDR2 is SYDVKM. The CDR3 spans 15 residues. Trimming took off 7 bases at V and 2 bases at J, with 15 bases between the two ends. CDR3 region: CASTGGGGRNQPQHF. The CDR3 bases are TGTGCCAGCACCGGGGGGGGCGGACGCAATCAGCCCCAGCATTTT.

This chain links TRBV15 with TRBJ2-5, with D possibly TRBD2 on 5 matching bases. The CDR3 is made up of 15 amino acids. CDR1 LNHNV and CDR2 YYDKDF come from the germline V gene (reference sequence). The germline V and J ends were trimmed by 0 bases and 0 bases, with 8 bases remaining between them. CDR3 sequence: CATSREGLYQETQYF. The CDR3 nucleotides read TGTGCCACCAGCAGAGAAGGACTGTACCAAGAGACCCAGTACTTC.